A single sample is the source of the 18 T cell receptor beta chains below, sequenced in a study of vaccination effects on CD4 cells after COVID-19. Antigens of these TCRs are unknown. The data were produced by immunoSEQ multiplex PCR, yet TCRdb's version contains in-frame clones alone and is incomplete. The profile covers about 57,000 clones, with approximately 80% appearing a single time and about 4.5% taken by the ten largest. Once cultured for nine to ten days, the cells underwent separation to obtain CD4+ T cells. Of the BNT162b2 and mRNA-1273 vaccines, participants received two doses of one or the other. The sample in question was CD4+ T cells from PBMCs cultured without peptide, obtained after COVID-19 vaccination. The receptors stem from a human donor who received a COVID-19 vaccine.

This chain uses TRBV5-1 with TRBJ1-2; 7 nucleotides agree with TRBD1. CDR1 is SGHRS and CDR2 is YFSETQ in the germline V gene. This CDR3 has 14 residues. The ends lost 0 bases at V and 4 bases at J; junction bases unmatched: 3. The CDR3 nucleotides read TGCGCCAGCAGCTTGGGACAGGGTGGCTATGGCTACACCTTC. This sequence encodes CASSLGQGGYGYTF.

The J gene is TRBJ2-4, the V gene TRBV28; 8 nucleotides align to TRBD1. Germline V CDR1 and CDR2: MDHEN, SYDVKM. After removal of 5 bases from V and 5 bases from J, the junction contained 5 bases not matched to a gene. CDR3 length: 14 amino acids. CDR3 residues: CASSPAGGQNIQYF. CDR3 nucleotides: TGTGCCAGCAGTCCCGCAGGGGGCCAAAACATTCAGTACTTC.

This clone appeared a single time. V usage is TRBV2 and J usage is TRBJ1-1; a possible D gene is TRBD1 (5 bases). V lost 2 bases to trimming and J lost 10 bases, with 11 bases between them. Germline values: CDR1 SNHLY, CDR2 FYNNEI. The CDR3 is made up of 12 amino acids. The CDR3 protein is CASSESRAVAFF. The CDR3 coding sequence is TGTGCCAGCAGTGAATCCAGGGCTGTAGCTTTCTTT.

This clone was seen once. The V call is TRBV4-2, the J call TRBJ1-2; TRBD1 might be the D (6 bases). The CDR3 consists of 15 residues. Germline loops: CDR1 LGHNA, CDR2 YNFKEQ. The V gene lost 0 bases and the J gene lost 4 bases, with 12 bases spanning the gap. CDR3: CASSQEKGGGYGYTF. The CDR3 region has the DNA TGTGCCAGCAGCCAAGAGAAGGGGGGAGGCTATGGCTACACCTTC.

V gene TRBV7-2 combines with J gene TRBJ2-1; weak D call: TRBD1 (5 bases). The CDR3 spans 15 residues. V was shortened by 0 bases and J by 8 bases, with 14 bases between the two germline ends. Germline CDR1 and CDR2: SGHTA and FQGNSA. The CDR3 loop is CASSLASPVGHEQFF. The CDR3, as DNA: TGTGCCAGCAGCTTAGCCTCTCCAGTGGGGCATGAGCAGTTCTTC.

The chain is built from TRBV5-8 and TRBJ2-1; 10 positions match TRBD1. The CDR3 totals 14 residues. The V gene's germline CDR1 is SGHTS and CDR2 YDEGEE. V lost 4 bases to trimming and J lost 6 bases; unmatched junction nucleotides: 4. CDR3 sequence: CASSRGQGSNEQFF. The CDR3, as DNA: TGTGCCAGCAGCAGGGGACAGGGGAGCAATGAGCAGTTCTTC.

The chain carries TRBV30 and TRBJ1-2; D perhaps matches TRBD1 (5 bases). This CDR3 has 13 residues. V lost 2 bases, J lost 5 bases, and 12 bases lay in between. Germline V CDR1 and CDR2: GTSNPN, SVGIG (reference sequence). DNA for the CDR3: TGTGCCTGGAGTAGGGCAGGGAAGTATGGCTACACCTTC. Its translation: CAWSRAGKYGYTF.

The chain uses TRBV2 and TRBJ1-4; D remains ambiguous. Trimming cost V 6 bases and J 8 bases, with 13 bases left between them. The V gene's germline CDR1 is SNHLY and CDR2 FYNNEI. The CDR3 is 13 amino acids. The CDR3 region is CASSPETGEKLFF. The CDR3 nucleotides read TGTGCCAGCAGCCCGGAGACCGGAGAAAAACTGTTTTTT.

The chain carries TRBV27 and TRBJ2-1, with 10 bases fitting TRBD2. Germline V gives CDR1 MNHEY, CDR2 SMNVEV (reference sequence). V was pared by 2 bases and J by 8 bases, with 15 bases of the junction left unmatched. The CDR3 runs 18 residues. This chain's CDR3 is CASSLHGKSGRASHEQFF. CDR3 nucleotides: TGTGCCAGCAGTTTACACGGGAAAAGCGGGAGGGCCTCTCATGAGCAGTTCTTC.

The count of this clone is one. At one boundary the junction diverges from the germline segment, which might be a read error. The CDR3, as DNA: TGTGCCAGCAGCCTAGCGTCCCTAAGCTCCTACAATGAGCAGTTCTTC. Translated, it gives CASSLASLSSYNEQFF. V usage is TRBV7-6 and J usage is TRBJ2-1; tentative D call: TRBD2 (6 bases). Per the germline V gene, CDR1 is SGHVS and CDR2 is FNYEAQ. The CDR3 length is 16 residues. Filled out from reference TRBV7-6 and TRBJ2-1, the complete variable domain reads GAGVSQSPRYKVTKRGQDVALRCDPISGHVSLYWYRQALGQGPEFLTYFNYEAQQDKSGLPNDRFSAERPEGSISTLTIQRTEQRDSAMYRCASSLASLSSYNEQFFGPGTRLTVL.

V is TRBV5-4 and J is TRBJ2-5, with D perhaps matching TRBD1 (6 bases). The CDR3 sequence is 13 residues long. Trimming cost V 9 bases and J 2 bases, with 14 bases left between them. CDR1 and CDR2 from the germline V gene are SGHNT and YYREEE (reference sequence). The CDR3: CANRDITQETQYF. CDR3 bases: TGTGCCAACCGGGACATAACTCAAGAGACCCAGTACTTC.

In this sample, this clone turned up a few times. This chain connects TRBV6-1 to TRBJ1-2, with a tentative D call TRBD1 (5 bases). Germline V gene sequence: CDR1 MNHNS, CDR2 SASEGT. V dropped 2 bases and J dropped 4 bases, with 14 bases sitting between them. The CDR3 is 15 residues long. The CDR3 here is CASSEPAGTVYGYTF. CDR3 coding DNA: TGTGCCAGCAGTGAACCGGCAGGGACTGTCTATGGCTACACCTTC.

This chain links TRBV10-3 with TRBJ2-1, with 8 bases fitting TRBD2. Germline V gene data show CDR1 as ENHRY and CDR2 as SYGVKD. Losses at the gene ends were 8 bases for V and 3 bases for J; bases not matched to a gene: 3. CDR3 length: 13 amino acids. The CDR3 DNA reads as TGTGCCATCTTCAGCGGGGGCTACAATGAGCAGTTCTTC. Translating gives CAIFSGGYNEQFF.

The chain joins TRBV28 to TRBJ1-5; D might be TRBD1 (6 bases). The germline gives CDR1 MDHEN, CDR2 SYDVKM. V lost 2 bases and J lost 6, with 17 bases in between. The CDR3 extends over 16 amino acids. The CDR3 nucleotides read TGTGCCAGCAGTTTACGCAGCAGGGGATTGGGTCAGCCCCAGCATTTT. Translating gives CASSLRSRGLGQPQHF.

This sequence joins TRBV2 and TRBJ1-2; TRBD1 matches 9 bases. Trimming at V came to 8 bases and at J to 5 bases, leaving 9 bases not matched to a gene. CDR1 SNHLY and CDR2 FYNNEI come from the germline V gene. The CDR3 is 14 residues long. The CDR3 sequence: CASARTGDGYGYTF. CDR3 coding DNA: TGTGCCAGCGCACGGACAGGGGATGGTTATGGCTACACCTTC.

The sample holds one count of this clone. This chain links TRBV4-1 with TRBJ1-4, with D possibly matching TRBD1 (6 bases). Germline lookup yields CDR1 MGHRA and CDR2 YSYEKL. V was cut by 3 bases and J by 5 bases, with 10 bases left in between. CDR3 size: 14 residues. The DNA of the CDR3 is TGCGCCAGCAGCCAGGGGGGCCTGAATGAAAAACTGTTTTTT. This gives the protein CASSQGGLNEKLFF.

The table lists this clone with a count of one. The gene calls are TRBV19 and TRBJ2-6, with D perhaps matching TRBD1 (6 bases). The germline V gene encodes CDR1 LNHDA and CDR2 SQIVND (reference sequence). CDR3 length equals 18 residues. V was shortened by 0 bases and J by 2 bases, with 14 bases between the two germline ends. CDR3: CASSIERGKQPGANVLTF. CDR3 DNA sequence: TGTGCCAGTAGTATAGAAAGGGGGAAGCAACCTGGGGCCAACGTCCTGACTTTC.

CDR3 nucleotides: TGTGCCAGCAGCTTAGGCGGGGGGGCCTTTGAAGACCAGTACTTC. Encoded protein: CASSLGGGAFEDQYF. This chain links TRBV3-1 (or the pseudogene TRBV3-2) with TRBJ2-5, with TRBD2 matching 9 bases. The V segment lost 5 bases and the J segment 10 bases; nucleotides outside the gene matches: 14. Germline V CDR1 and CDR2: LGHDT, YNNKEL (reference sequence). This CDR3 region has 15 residues.